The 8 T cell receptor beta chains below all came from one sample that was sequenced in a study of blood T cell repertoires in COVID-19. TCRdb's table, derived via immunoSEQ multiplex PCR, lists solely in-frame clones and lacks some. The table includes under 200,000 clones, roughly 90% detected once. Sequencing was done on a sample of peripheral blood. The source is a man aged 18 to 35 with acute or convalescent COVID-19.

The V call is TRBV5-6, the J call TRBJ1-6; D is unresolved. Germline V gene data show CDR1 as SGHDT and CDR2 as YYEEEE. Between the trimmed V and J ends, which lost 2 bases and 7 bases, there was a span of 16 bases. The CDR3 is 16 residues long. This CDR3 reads CASSFPAVTENSPLHF. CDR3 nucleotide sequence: TGTGCCAGCAGCTTCCCTGCGGTGACTGAGAATTCACCCCTCCACTTT.

CDR3 region: CASRRAGGRETQYF. CDR3 coding DNA: TGTGCCAGTAGGCGAGCGGGAGGGCGGGAGACCCAGTACTTC. V usage is TRBV19 and J usage is TRBJ2-5; 10 nucleotides match TRBD2. The CDR3 is 14 amino acids. Germline V gene data show CDR1 as LNHDA and CDR2 as SQIVND (reference sequence). V dropped 6 bases and J dropped 5; count of bases not matched to a gene: 6.

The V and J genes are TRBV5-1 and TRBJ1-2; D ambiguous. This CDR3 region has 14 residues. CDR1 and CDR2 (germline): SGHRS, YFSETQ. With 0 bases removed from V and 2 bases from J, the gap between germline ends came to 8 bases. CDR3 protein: CASSLGGLNYGYTF. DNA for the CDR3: TGCGCCAGCAGCTTGGGAGGGCTGAACTATGGCTACACCTTC.

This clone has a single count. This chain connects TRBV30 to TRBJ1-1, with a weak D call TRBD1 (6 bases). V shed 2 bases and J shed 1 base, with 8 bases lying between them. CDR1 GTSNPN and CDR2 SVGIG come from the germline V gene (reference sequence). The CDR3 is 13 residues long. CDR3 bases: TGTGCCTGGAGTAGGGGACAGAACACTGAAGCTTTCTTT. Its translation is CAWSRGQNTEAFF.

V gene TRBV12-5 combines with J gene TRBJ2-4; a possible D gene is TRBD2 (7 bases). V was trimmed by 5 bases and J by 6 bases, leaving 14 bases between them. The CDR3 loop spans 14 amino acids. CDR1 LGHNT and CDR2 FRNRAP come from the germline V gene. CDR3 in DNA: TGTGCTAGTGGTCCGGGGGGCAGTTCAAACATTCAGTACTTC. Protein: CASGPGGSSNIQYF.

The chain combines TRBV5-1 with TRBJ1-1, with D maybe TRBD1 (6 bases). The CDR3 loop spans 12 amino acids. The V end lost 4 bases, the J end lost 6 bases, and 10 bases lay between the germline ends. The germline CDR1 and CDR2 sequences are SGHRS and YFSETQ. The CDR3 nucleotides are TGCGCCAGCAGCCGGACAGCGGCTGAAGCTTTCTTT. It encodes CASSRTAAEAFF.

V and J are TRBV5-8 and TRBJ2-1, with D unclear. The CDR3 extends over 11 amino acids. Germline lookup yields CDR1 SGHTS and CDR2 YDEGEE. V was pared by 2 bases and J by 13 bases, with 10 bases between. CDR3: CASSFGTVQFF. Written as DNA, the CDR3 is TGTGCCAGCAGCTTCGGTACAGTTCAGTTCTTC.

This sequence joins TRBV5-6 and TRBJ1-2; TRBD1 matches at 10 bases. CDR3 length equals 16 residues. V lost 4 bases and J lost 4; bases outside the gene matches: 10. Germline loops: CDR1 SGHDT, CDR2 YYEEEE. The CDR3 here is CASSPGTGALGYGYTF. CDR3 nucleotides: TGTGCCAGCAGCCCTGGGACAGGGGCCCTCGGCTATGGCTACACCTTC.